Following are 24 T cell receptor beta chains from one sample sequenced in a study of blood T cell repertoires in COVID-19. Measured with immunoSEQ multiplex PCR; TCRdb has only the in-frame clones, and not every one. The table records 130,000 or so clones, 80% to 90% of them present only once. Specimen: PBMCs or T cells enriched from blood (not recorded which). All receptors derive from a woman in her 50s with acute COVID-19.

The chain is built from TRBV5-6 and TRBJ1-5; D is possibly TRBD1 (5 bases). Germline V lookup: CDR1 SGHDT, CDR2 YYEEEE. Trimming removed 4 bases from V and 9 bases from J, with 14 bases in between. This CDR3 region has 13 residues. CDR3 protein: CASSLTQGSPQHF. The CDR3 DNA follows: TGTGCCAGCAGCCTGACGCAGGGTTCGCCCCAGCATTTT.

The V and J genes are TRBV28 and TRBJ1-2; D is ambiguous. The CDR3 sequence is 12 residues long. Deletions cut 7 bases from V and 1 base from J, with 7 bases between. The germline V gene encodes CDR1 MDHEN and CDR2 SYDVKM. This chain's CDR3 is CASTGLNYGYTF. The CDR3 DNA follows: TGTGCCAGCACAGGCCTTAACTATGGCTACACCTTC.

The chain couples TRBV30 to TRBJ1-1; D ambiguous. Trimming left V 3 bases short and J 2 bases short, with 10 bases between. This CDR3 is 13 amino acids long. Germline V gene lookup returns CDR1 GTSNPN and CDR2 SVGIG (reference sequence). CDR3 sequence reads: CAWRAYGNTEAFF. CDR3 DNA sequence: TGTGCCTGGAGAGCATACGGTAACACTGAAGCTTTCTTT.

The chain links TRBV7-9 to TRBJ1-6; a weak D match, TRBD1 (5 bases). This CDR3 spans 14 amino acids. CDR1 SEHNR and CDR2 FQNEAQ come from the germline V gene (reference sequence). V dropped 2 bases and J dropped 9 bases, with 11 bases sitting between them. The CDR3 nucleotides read TGTGCCAGCAGCTTACCGGGGGGAAGTTCACCCCTCCACTTT. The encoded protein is CASSLPGGSSPLHF.

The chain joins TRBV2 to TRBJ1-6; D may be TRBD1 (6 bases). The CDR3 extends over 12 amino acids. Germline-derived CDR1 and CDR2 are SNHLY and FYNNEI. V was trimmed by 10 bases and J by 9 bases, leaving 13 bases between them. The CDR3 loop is CAMKQGSSPLHF. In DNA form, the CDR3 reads TGTGCCATGAAACAGGGTTCTTCACCCCTCCACTTT.

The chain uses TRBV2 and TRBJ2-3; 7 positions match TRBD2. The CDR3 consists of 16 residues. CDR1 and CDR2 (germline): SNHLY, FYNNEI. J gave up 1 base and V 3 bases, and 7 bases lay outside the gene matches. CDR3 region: CASSDRRLAGTDTQYF. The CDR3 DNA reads TGTGCCAGCAGTGACCGAAGACTAGCTGGCACAGATACGCAGTATTTT.

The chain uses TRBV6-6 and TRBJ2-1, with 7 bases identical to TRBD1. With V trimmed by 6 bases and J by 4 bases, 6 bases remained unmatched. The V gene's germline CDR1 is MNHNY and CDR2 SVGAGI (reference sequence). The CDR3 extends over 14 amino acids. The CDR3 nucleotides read TGTGCCAGCAGCCCCGGGACAGCGTACAATGAGCAGTTCTTC. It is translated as CASSPGTAYNEQFF.

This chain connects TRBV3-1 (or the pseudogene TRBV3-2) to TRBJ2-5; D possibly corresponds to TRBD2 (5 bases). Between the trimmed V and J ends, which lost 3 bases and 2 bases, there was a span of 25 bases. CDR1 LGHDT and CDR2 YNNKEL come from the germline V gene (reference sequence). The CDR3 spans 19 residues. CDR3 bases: TGTGCCAGCAGCCACCCCTTTTCTTCAGCGGAGCGAGAACAAGAGACCCAGTACTTC. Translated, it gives CASSHPFSSAEREQETQYF.

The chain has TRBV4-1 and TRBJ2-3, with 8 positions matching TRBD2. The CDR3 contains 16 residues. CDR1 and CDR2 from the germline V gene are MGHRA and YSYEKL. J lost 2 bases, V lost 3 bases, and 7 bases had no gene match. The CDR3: CASSQSPLADTDTQYF. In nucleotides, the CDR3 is TGCGCCAGCAGCCAGTCCCCACTAGCGGACACAGATACGCAGTATTTT.

The DNA of the CDR3 is TGTGCCAGCAGCTTAGTACAGGGGGATGGAAACACCATATATTTT. Translated, it gives CASSLVQGDGNTIYF. The V call is TRBV7-2, the J call TRBJ1-3; 8 bases fit TRBD1. This CDR3 is built from 15 residues. Germline V CDR1 and CDR2: SGHTA, FQGNSA. With 1 base clipped from V and 3 bases from J, the junction kept 2 bases outside the gene matches.

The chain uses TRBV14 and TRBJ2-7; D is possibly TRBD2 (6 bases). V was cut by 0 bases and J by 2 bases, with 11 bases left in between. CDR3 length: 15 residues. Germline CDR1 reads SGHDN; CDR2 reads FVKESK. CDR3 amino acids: CASSQDWGDTYEQYF. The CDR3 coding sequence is TGTGCCAGCAGCCAAGATTGGGGGGATACCTACGAGCAGTACTTC. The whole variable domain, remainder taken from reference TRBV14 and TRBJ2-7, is EAGVTQFPSHSVIEKGQTVTLRCDPISGHDNLYWYRRVMGKEIKFLLHFVKESKQDESGMPNNRFLAERTGGTYSTLKVQPAELEDSGVYFCASSQDWGDTYEQYFGPGTRLTVT.

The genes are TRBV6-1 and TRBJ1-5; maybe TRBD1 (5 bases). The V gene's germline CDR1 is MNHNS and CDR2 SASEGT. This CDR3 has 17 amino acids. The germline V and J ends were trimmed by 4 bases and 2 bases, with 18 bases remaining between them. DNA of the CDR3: TGTGCCAGCAGTGCACACCGGGGGGGAGGGGGCAATCAGCCCCAGCATTTT. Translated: CASSAHRGGGGNQPQHF.

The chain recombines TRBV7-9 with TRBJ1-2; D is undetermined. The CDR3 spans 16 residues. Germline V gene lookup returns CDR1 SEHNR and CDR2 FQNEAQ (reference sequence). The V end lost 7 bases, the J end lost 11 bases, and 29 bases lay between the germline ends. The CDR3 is CASTPHREALSLGYTF. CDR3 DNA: TGTGCCAGCACCCCCCACCGGGAGGCTCTCTCCCTGGGGTACACCTTC. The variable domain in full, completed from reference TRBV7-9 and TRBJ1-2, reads DTGVSQNPRHKITKRGQNVTFRCDPISEHNRLYWYRQTLGQGPEFLTYFQNEAQLEKSRLLSDRFSAERPKGSFSTLEIQRTEQGDSAMYLCASTPHREALSLGYTFGSGTRLTVV.

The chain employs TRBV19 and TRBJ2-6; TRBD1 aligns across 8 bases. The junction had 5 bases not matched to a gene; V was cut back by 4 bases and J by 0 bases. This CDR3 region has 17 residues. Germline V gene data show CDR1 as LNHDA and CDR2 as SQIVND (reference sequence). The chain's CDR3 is CASSKGQANSGANVLTF. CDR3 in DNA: TGTGCCAGTAGTAAGGGACAGGCGAACTCTGGGGCCAACGTCCTGACTTTC.

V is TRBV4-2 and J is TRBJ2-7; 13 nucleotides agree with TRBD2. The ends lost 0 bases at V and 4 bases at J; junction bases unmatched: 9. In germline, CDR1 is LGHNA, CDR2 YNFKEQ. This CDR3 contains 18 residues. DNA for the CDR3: TGTGCCAGCAGCCAAGAGCCCCCAGGGACTAGCGGGGCATACGAGCAGTACTTC. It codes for CASSQEPPGTSGAYEQYF.

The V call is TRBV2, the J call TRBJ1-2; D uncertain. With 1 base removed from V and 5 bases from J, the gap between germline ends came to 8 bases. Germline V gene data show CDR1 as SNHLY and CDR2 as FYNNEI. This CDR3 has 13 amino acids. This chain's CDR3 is CASSEGPQYGYTF. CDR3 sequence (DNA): TGTGCCAGCAGTGAAGGGCCCCAATATGGCTACACCTTC.

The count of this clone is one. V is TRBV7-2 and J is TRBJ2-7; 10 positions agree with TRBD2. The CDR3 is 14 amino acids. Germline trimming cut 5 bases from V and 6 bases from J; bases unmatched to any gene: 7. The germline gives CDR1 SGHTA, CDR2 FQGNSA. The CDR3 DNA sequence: TGTGCCAGCAGCCCCGGACTAGCGGTCGGCGAGCAGTACTTC. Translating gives CASSPGLAVGEQYF.

The CDR3 region has the DNA TGCGCCAGCAGCTGGTCAGCGAGCTCCTACAATGAGCAGTTCTTC. It yields the protein CASSWSASSYNEQFF. The gene calls are TRBV5-1 and TRBJ2-1; D ambiguous. This CDR3 comprises 15 residues. The V and J ends lost 3 bases and 0 bases respectively, with 10 bases between them. The germline gives CDR1 SGHRS, CDR2 YFSETQ.

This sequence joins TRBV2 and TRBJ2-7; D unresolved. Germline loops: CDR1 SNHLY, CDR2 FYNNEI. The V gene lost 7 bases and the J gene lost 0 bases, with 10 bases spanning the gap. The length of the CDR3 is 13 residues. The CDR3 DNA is TGTGCCAGCATTAAGGCTAGCTCCTACGAGCAGTACTTC. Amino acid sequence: CASIKASSYEQYF. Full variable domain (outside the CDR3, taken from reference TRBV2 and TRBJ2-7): EPEVTQTPSHQVTQMGQEVILRCVPISNHLYFYWYRQILGQKVEFLVSFYNNEISEKSEIFDDQFSVERPDGSNFTLKIRSTKLEDSAMYFCASIKASSYEQYFGPGTRLTVT.

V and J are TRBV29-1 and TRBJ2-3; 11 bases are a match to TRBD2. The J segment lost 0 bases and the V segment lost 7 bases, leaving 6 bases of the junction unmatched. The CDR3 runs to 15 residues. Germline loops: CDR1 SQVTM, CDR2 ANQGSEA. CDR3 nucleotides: TGCAGCGCCCTTGGGACTAGCGGAAGCACAGATACGCAGTATTTT. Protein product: CSALGTSGSTDTQYF.

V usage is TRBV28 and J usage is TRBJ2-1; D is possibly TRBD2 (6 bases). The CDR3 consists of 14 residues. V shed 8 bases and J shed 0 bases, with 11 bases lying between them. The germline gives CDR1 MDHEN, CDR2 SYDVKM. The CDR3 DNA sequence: TGTGCCAGCGGACTAATTAGCTCCTACAATGAGCAGTTCTTC. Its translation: CASGLISSYNEQFF.

Written as DNA, the CDR3 is TGCGCCAGCAGTGAAGGAGGGTGGACTGAAGCTTTCTTT. This sequence encodes CASSEGGWTEAFF. This chain uses TRBV10-2 with TRBJ1-1; D remains ambiguous. Germline-derived CDR1 and CDR2 are WSHSY and SAAADI. The CDR3 is 13 amino acids. Trimming took 3 bases from V and 5 from J, leaving 10 bases between them.

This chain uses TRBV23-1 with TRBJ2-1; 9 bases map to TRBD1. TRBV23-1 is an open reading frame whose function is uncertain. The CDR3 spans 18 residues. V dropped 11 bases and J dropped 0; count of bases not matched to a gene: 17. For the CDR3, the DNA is TGCGCCTCCATTACGGACAGGGGCAGGCGAAGCTCCTACAATGAGCAGTTCTTC. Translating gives CASITDRGRRSSYNEQFF.

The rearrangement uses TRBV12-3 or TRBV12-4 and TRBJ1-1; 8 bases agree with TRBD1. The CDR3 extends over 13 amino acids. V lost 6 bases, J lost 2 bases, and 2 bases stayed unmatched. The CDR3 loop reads CASRGQGNTEAFF. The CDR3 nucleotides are TGTGCCAGCAGAGGACAGGGTAACACTGAAGCTTTCTTT.